A selection of T cell receptor beta chains follows, all from one sample in a study of blood T cell repertoires in COVID-19. Method: immunoSEQ multiplex PCR; TCRdb's copy keeps in-frame clones and lacks some. The profile covers just under 50,000 clones, with around 79% appearing a single time and under 30% taken by the ten largest. The sample consisted of peripheral blood. These receptors were collected from a man between 65 and 85 years old with acute or convalescent COVID-19. CDR3s include the opening cysteine and the closing phenylalanine or tryptophan. A D gene is named only where the DNA matches it firmly. Rows may omit the clone size; those that give it use once, few, many or a size class.

abundance	v_gene	j_gene	d_gene	CDR3nt	CDR3aa
NA	TRBV29-1	TRBJ1-2	NA	TGCAGCGTTGGTTCCGGGACAACTAACTATGGCTACACCTTC	CSVGSGTTNYGYTF
NA	TRBV10-3	TRBJ2-7	TRBD2	TGTGCCATCAGTGAAGCGGGGAGCCTTTACGAGCAGTACTTC	CAISEAGSLYEQYF
once	TRBV4-1	TRBJ1-6	NA	TGCGCCAGCAGCCAAGATGGCAGGGGCAGCTATAATTCACCCCTCCACTTT	CASSQDGRGSYNSPLHF
NA	TRBV19	TRBJ2-2	TRBD2	TGTGCCAGTCGCGGACTAGCGGGTAACACCGGGGAGCTGTTTTTT	CASRGLAGNTGELFF
many	TRBV2	TRBJ1-1	TRBD1	TGTGCCAGCACAGGGGGCCGGGACACTGAAGCTTTCTTT	CASTGGRDTEAFF
NA	TRBV10-3	TRBJ2-7	TRBD2	TGTGCCATCAGTGAAGGGCCGTCGCGGAGCGGGGGCTACGAGCAGTACTTC	CAISEGPSRSGGYEQYF
NA	TRBV9	TRBJ1-1	NA	TGTGCCAGCAGCGCAGGGATAAGGGACACTGAAGCTTTCTTT	CASSAGIRDTEAFF
medium-sized	TRBV4-2	TRBJ2-7	NA	TGTGCCAGCAGCCAGACCCCAGGGTCAGGGTACGAGCAGTACTTC	CASSQTPGSGYEQYF
NA	TRBV7-9	TRBJ2-1	NA	TGTGCCAGCAGCCCCTACCCGGGGACAAATTACAATGAGCAGTTCTTC	CASSPYPGTNYNEQFF
NA	TRBV7-6	TRBJ2-5	NA	TGTGCCAGCAGTACCCCGGGACTAGAGACCCAGTACTTC	CASSTPGLETQYF
once	TRBV5-1	TRBJ2-7	NA	TGCGCCAGCAGCCTGGAGCTCAGGGGCGCAGGATCCTTCGAGCAGTACTTC	CASSLELRGAGSFEQYF
NA	TRBV4-3	TRBJ2-3	NA	TGCGCCAGCAGCCAAGGTCTAGCGGATACGCAGTATTTT	CASSQGLADTQYF
NA	TRBV10-3	TRBJ2-5	NA	TGTGCCATCAGTGAGTCGTCAGGGATGGGGGAGACCCAGTACTTC	CAISESSGMGETQYF
few	TRBV28	TRBJ2-1	TRBD2	TGTGCCAGCAGTTTAGGGACTAGGTTACTGCATGAGCAGTTCTTC	CASSLGTRLLHEQFF
NA	TRBV7-4	TRBJ2-3	NA	TGTGCCAGCACCGAAACAAAAGATACGCAGTATTTT	CASTETKDTQYF
once	TRBV9	TRBJ2-3	NA	TGTGCCAGCAGCACAGGGATAACCACAGATACGCAGTATTTT	CASSTGITTDTQYF
few	TRBV2	TRBJ1-2	TRBD1	TGTGCCGGAAAACAGGGGATAAACTATGGCTACACCTTC	CAGKQGINYGYTF
NA	TRBV18	TRBJ1-5	NA	TGTGCCAGCTCACCATCGGAGGGTAGCAATCAGCCCCAGCATTTT	CASSPSEGSNQPQHF
NA	TRBV5-1	TRBJ2-3	TRBD2	TGCGCCAGCAGCCGCCCAACTAGCGGCCCCACAGATACGCAGTATTTT	CASSRPTSGPTDTQYF
NA	TRBV9	TRBJ2-2	TRBD1	TGTGCCAGCAGCGGACAGGGGCGGTACACCGGGGAGCTGTTTTTT	CASSGQGRYTGELFF
NA	TRBV3-1/TRBV3-2	TRBJ2-2	TRBD2	TGTGCCAGCAGTCCCTGGACTAGCGGGGGGTTCCCCGGGGAGCTGTTTTTT	CASSPWTSGGFPGELFF
NA	TRBV30	TRBJ2-7	TRBD1	TGTGCCGGACGTCCGGGGGACAGGGGGCAAGAGCAGTACTTC	CAGRPGDRGQEQYF
NA	TRBV7-9	TRBJ1-1	TRBD1	TGTGCCAGCAGCTCCAGGGGGAGTTTGGACACTGAAGCTTTCTTT	CASSSRGSLDTEAFF
once	TRBV28	TRBJ2-5	NA	TGTCCCATCGGGAAGCCGGCCCCGATGGCCCGACGGGAGACCCAGTACTTC	CPIGKPAPMARRETQYF
NA	TRBV15	TRBJ1-3	NA	TGTGCCACCAGCCCAGGCACCTCTGGAAACACCATATATTTT	CATSPGTSGNTIYF
few	TRBV5-6	TRBJ2-7	TRBD2	TGTGCCAGCAGCACATTAGCGGGGCCCCCGGGAGAGCAGTACTTC	CASSTLAGPPGEQYF